The 19 T cell receptor beta chains reported below all come from one sample, sequenced in a study of cytomegalovirus exposure and HLA in healthy donors. Amplification used 60 Vbeta primers and 13 Jbeta primers. Data came from immunoSEQ multiplex PCR; TCRdb stores just in-frame clones and leaves some out. This sample has about 94,000 clones, with approximately 79% found just once. Material for sequencing was PBMCs. These receptors were obtained from a woman in her 40s in good health and CMV-seronegative.

This chain uses TRBV2 with TRBJ1-1; D unclear. In germline, CDR1 is SNHLY, CDR2 FYNNEI. V shed 7 bases and J shed 9 bases, with 18 bases lying between them. The CDR3 totals 13 residues. In DNA form, the CDR3 reads TGTGCCAGCACCCGTTCGGGGTGGCTGCAAGCTTTCTTT. Protein: CASTRSGWLQAFF.

The V call is TRBV7-2, the J call TRBJ1-4; D is undetermined. There are 13 residues in the CDR3. Germline CDR1 and CDR2: SGHTA and FQGNSA. Trimming pared 5 bases from V and 13 bases from J, leaving 17 bases between. CDR3 loop: CASSPDPAGVLFF. CDR3 nucleotide sequence: TGTGCCAGCAGCCCCGACCCGGCCGGGGTACTGTTTTTT.

The chain couples TRBV19 to TRBJ1-5; maybe TRBD1 (6 bases). From germline, CDR1 is LNHDA and CDR2 SQIVND (reference sequence). This CDR3 has 14 amino acids. Trimming took off 7 bases at V and 6 bases at J, with 16 bases between the two ends. CDR3 residues: CASKSGDITQPQHF. DNA of the CDR3: TGTGCCAGTAAGAGCGGGGACATAACTCAGCCCCAGCATTTT.

This chain uses TRBV15 with TRBJ1-2, with D unresolved. Germline-derived CDR1 and CDR2 are LNHNV and YYDKDF (reference sequence). Trimming pared 2 bases from V and 4 bases from J, leaving 14 bases between. The CDR3 has 15 amino acids. The CDR3 loop is CATSRSSGPAYGYTF. CDR3 coding DNA: TGTGCCACCAGCAGAAGTTCGGGTCCAGCCTATGGCTACACCTTC.

The V and J genes are TRBV7-9 and TRBJ1-6; a weak D match, TRBD1 (5 bases). The CDR3 is made up of 17 amino acids. The ends were cut back, 5 bases at V and 2 bases at J, with 16 bases in the middle. CDR1 is SEHNR, CDR2 FQNEAQ, per germline (reference sequence). The DNA of the CDR3 is TGTGCCAGCAGCCCCTTCACGCTGACAGCCTATAATTCACCCCTCCACTTT. Its protein is CASSPFTLTAYNSPLHF.

Regarding this clone: Other nucleotide sequences in the sample specify the same CDR3. The chain carries TRBV30 and TRBJ2-1, with 13 bases that match TRBD2. The CDR3 consists of 15 residues. The V and J ends lost 0 bases and 7 bases, in that order; junction bases with no gene match: 3. The V gene's germline CDR1 is GTSNPN and CDR2 SVGIG (reference sequence). In DNA form, the CDR3 reads TGTGCCTGGAGTGTACTAGCGGGGGGGCAGAATGAGCAGTTCTTC. Its translation: CAWSVLAGGQNEQFF.

The gene calls are TRBV6-5 and TRBJ2-7; 10 bases match TRBD2. Germline CDR1 is MNHEY and CDR2 is SVGAGI. The CDR3 sequence is 13 residues long. Germline trimming cut 5 bases from V and 5 bases from J; bases unmatched to any gene: 3. CDR3 sequence (DNA): TGTGCCAGCAGTCCTAGCGGGGGCCACGAGCAGTACTTC. It codes for CASSPSGGHEQYF.

This clone was seen a few times. V is TRBV4-2 and J is TRBJ1-1, with TRBD1 matching 7 bases. CDR3 length: 14 residues. Per germline, CDR1 LGHNA and CDR2 YNFKEQ. V gave up 0 bases and J gave up 7 bases; unmatched junction bases: 5. The CDR3 loop reads CASSQDNRDSEAFF. CDR3 nucleotides: TGTGCCAGCAGCCAAGACAACCGGGACAGTGAAGCTTTCTTT.

This chain joins TRBV7-2 and TRBJ2-5, with TRBD1 matching over 9 bases. Germline V gives CDR1 SGHTA, CDR2 FQGNSA. The trim removed 5 bases at V and 2 bases at J, leaving 6 bases unmatched. CDR3 size: 15 residues. The CDR3 here is CASSAPGTGQETQYF. The CDR3 DNA follows: TGTGCCAGCAGCGCCCCCGGGACAGGGCAAGAGACCCAGTACTTC. Based on the CDR3 plus reference TRBV7-2 and TRBJ2-5, the full variable domain is GAGVSQSPSNKVTEKGKDVELRCDPISGHTALYWYRQSLGQGLEFLIYFQGNSAPDKSGLPSDRFSAERTGGSVSTLTIQRTQQEDSAVYLCASSAPGTGQETQYFGPGTRLLVL.

V is TRBV6-5 and J is TRBJ2-1, with D tentatively TRBD2 (5 bases). Germline V gene data show CDR1 as MNHEY and CDR2 as SVGAGI. Trimming took off 7 bases at V and 0 bases at J, with 10 bases between the two ends. This CDR3 is built from 14 residues. CDR3 residues: CASKRDFSYNEQFF. DNA for the CDR3: TGTGCCAGCAAGAGGGATTTCTCCTACAATGAGCAGTTCTTC.

The chain joins TRBV6-1 to TRBJ2-3; D not certain. V lost 7 bases to trimming and J lost 6 bases, with 14 bases between them. The CDR3 runs 13 residues. Germline CDR1 MNHNS, CDR2 SASEGT. The CDR3 DNA is TGTGCCAGCACCGGTCACTCTCCGGATACGCAGTATTTT. It codes for CASTGHSPDTQYF.

V and J are TRBV7-9 and TRBJ2-1; 11 bases map to TRBD2. With V trimmed by 2 bases and J by 7 bases, 1 base remained unmatched. The germline V gene has CDR1 SEHNR and CDR2 FQNEAQ (reference sequence). The CDR3 runs 14 residues. DNA of the CDR3: TGTGCCAGCAGCTTAATAGCGGGGGGGAATGAGCAGTTCTTC. Translation: CASSLIAGGNEQFF.

V is TRBV4-3 and J is TRBJ1-1, with TRBD1 identical over 8 bases. The CDR3 totals 13 residues. The V segment lost 5 bases and the J segment 6 bases; nucleotides outside the gene matches: 5. Germline-derived CDR1 and CDR2 are LGHNA and YSLEER. The CDR3 nucleotides read TGCGCCAGCAGCATCCAGGGGGCGGCTGAAGCTTTCTTT. It codes for CASSIQGAAEAFF.

The V and J genes are TRBV14 and TRBJ1-2, with 10 bases lining up with TRBD1. The CDR3 loop spans 14 amino acids. Per germline, CDR1 SGHDN and CDR2 FVKESK. With V trimmed by 2 bases and J by 7 bases, 4 bases remained unmatched. The DNA for the CDR3 is TGTGCCAGCAGCCAACCGGGACAGGGGTGTGGCTACACCTTC. Its translation: CASSQPGQGCGYTF. Filled out from reference TRBV14 and TRBJ1-2, the complete variable domain reads EAGVTQFPSHSVIEKGQTVTLRCDPISGHDNLYWYRRVMGKEIKFLLHFVKESKQDESGMPNNRFLAERTGGTYSTLKVQPAELEDSGVYFCASSQPGQGCGYTFGSGTRLTVV.

DNA for the CDR3: TGTGCCAGCAGCGAGCAGGGGTGGGCGCAGTTCTTC. Translating gives CASSEQGWAQFF. This chain uses TRBV7-2 with TRBJ2-1; the D gene is possibly TRBD1 (6 bases). V lost 5 bases and J lost 12, with 14 bases in between. Germline CDR1 SGHTA, CDR2 FQGNSA. CDR3 length: 12 residues.

The chain is built from TRBV19 and TRBJ1-1; D gene uncertain. Germline V gene data show CDR1 as LNHDA and CDR2 as SQIVND (reference sequence). The CDR3 has 13 amino acids. Trimming pared 3 bases from V and 1 base from J, leaving 6 bases between. CDR3: CASSIARNTEAFF. The CDR3 coding sequence is TGTGCCAGTAGTATTGCCAGGAACACTGAAGCTTTCTTT.

The rearrangement uses TRBV6-1 and TRBJ1-2, with D unresolved. CDR3 length equals 13 residues. The germline CDR1 and CDR2 sequences are MNHNS and SASEGT. The germline V and J ends were trimmed by 3 bases and 8 bases, with 13 bases remaining between them. The CDR3 sequence is CASSDMGRSGYTF. In DNA, the CDR3 is TGTGCCAGCAGTGATATGGGCAGGTCCGGCTACACCTTC.

The gene calls are TRBV18 and TRBJ1-5; the match to TRBD1 covers 10 bases. From germline, CDR1 is KGHSH and CDR2 LQKENI. The V segment lost 3 bases and the J segment 2 bases; nucleotides outside the gene matches: 1. The CDR3 consists of 15 residues. The CDR3 sequence is CASSPGTGGNQPQHF. The CDR3 nucleotides are TGTGCCAGCTCACCCGGGACAGGGGGCAATCAGCCCCAGCATTTT.

The CDR3 coding sequence is TGTGCCTGGAGTGGCGGGACTCGAAAGGATGCCGAGCAGTACTTC. Translating gives CAWSGGTRKDAEQYF. The chain employs TRBV30 and TRBJ2-7; possible D gene TRBD2, 6 bases. Deletions cut 1 base from V and 6 bases from J, with 19 bases between. Germline lookup yields CDR1 GTSNPN and CDR2 SVGIG (reference sequence). This CDR3 is 15 amino acids long.